The rows below give T cell receptor beta chains drawn from one sample of a study of monozygotic twins with inflammatory bowel disease. TCRdb re-analyzed the 5' RACE reads; it lists each CDR3 protein once, without DNA. This sample's table reports about 300,000 distinct CDR3 sequences. The sequenced sample was blood. These receptors were obtained from a human donor with ulcerative colitis or Crohn's disease, or a healthy co-twin of an affected twin (not recorded which). Each CDR3 is given with its conserved first and last residue.

V,J,CDR3
TRBV5-6,TRBJ2-7,CASSPGQGLPYEQYF
TRBV5-1,TRBJ2-2,CASSQEVPENTGELFF
TRBV2,TRBJ2-7,CASRTDVGDYEQYF
TRBV2,TRBJ2-4,CASLEGGTGNIQYF
TRBV4-3,TRBJ1-1,CASSQEGPPSNTEAFF
TRBV4-3,TRBJ2-7,CASSQWERLAGGDGAEQYF
TRBV6-5,TRBJ1-2,CASSNRQGDYGYTF
TRBV15,TRBJ2-1,CATSSEEDSGIPGWDEQFF
TRBV28,TRBJ1-6,CASSYRGQGSSPLHF
TRBV5-1,TRBJ1-5,CASSLRGDSNQPQHF
TRBV27,TRBJ1-1,CASLDSMNTEAFF
TRBV29-1,TRBJ2-5,CSVAVRNSETQYF
TRBV12-3/TRBV12-4,TRBJ2-7,CASRVGQGATTSYEQYF
TRBV6-2/TRBV6-3,TRBJ1-4,CASSYRQTNEKLFF
TRBV20-1,TRBJ2-1,CSARPLLGEGPYNEQFF
TRBV20-1,TRBJ1-3,CSANPDSGNTIYF
TRBV10-2,TRBJ2-2,CASSETTKTGELFF
TRBV19,TRBJ2-2,CASGQHATPNTGELFF
TRBV3-1,TRBJ2-7,CASSRGLAGGLTYEQYF
TRBV7-2,TRBJ2-7,CASRTQGNEQYF
TRBV4-3,TRBJ2-6,CASSQSMGAGANVLTF
TRBV12-3/TRBV12-4,TRBJ1-1,CASRWGVGATEAFF
TRBV24-1,TRBJ2-5,CATSDRTSGGLQETQYF
TRBV12-3/TRBV12-4,TRBJ1-3,CAAQRTESGNTIYF
TRBV7-2,TRBJ2-7,CASSLSQGNYEQYF
TRBV6-2/TRBV6-3,TRBJ2-7,CASSLRTSEQYF
TRBV7-9,TRBJ2-2,CASSLTGTNTGELFF
TRBV28,TRBJ1-2,CAALGHDGYTF
TRBV18,TRBJ2-7,CASSPPDSYEQYF
TRBV24-1,TRBJ2-7,CATSDSKNYEQYF
TRBV5-1,TRBJ2-7,CASSLAGTLEQYF
TRBV12-3/TRBV12-4,TRBJ2-7,CASSPPTAYEQYF
TRBV9,TRBJ1-2,CASSVHSGDYGYTF
TRBV7-9,TRBJ1-1,CASSPRGTEAFF
TRBV12-3/TRBV12-4,TRBJ1-5,CASSFRGGGSQPQHF
TRBV4-2,TRBJ2-1,CASSQDAGLAYNEQFF
TRBV5-1,TRBJ2-2,CASRLSGNTGELFF
TRBV5-1,TRBJ2-2,CASSLSGTGVYTGELFF
TRBV28,TRBJ2-7,CASSRPTGGWYEQYF
TRBV5-6,TRBJ2-1,CASSRWGQGSSYNEQFF
TRBV5-1,TRBJ1-1,CASSSTTGIAEAFF
TRBV6-2/TRBV6-3,TRBJ2-7,CASIMDRGPYEQYF
TRBV9,TRBJ1-2,CASSPTGKTYGYTF
TRBV9,TRBJ2-3,CASSVEVPSDTQYF
TRBV27,TRBJ1-1,CASSWGRVNTEAFF
TRBV15,TRBJ2-3,CATSRGQGSDTQYF
TRBV7-8,TRBJ2-2,CASSRLAGVTGELFF
TRBV23-1,TRBJ2-2,CASSRCCGQANTGELFF
TRBV12-3/TRBV12-4,TRBJ2-4,CASSSGPKGTGIQYF
TRBV6-2/TRBV6-3,TRBJ2-5,CASRISAYQETQYF
TRBV5-1,TRBJ2-5,CASSPQGAGETQYF
TRBV6-6,TRBJ1-5,CASSPKQGRPQHF
TRBV24-1,TRBJ2-7,CATSDLVAVQYF
TRBV19,TRBJ1-6,CASSPGFASPLHF
TRBV20-1,TRBJ2-7,CSARDPSQREHSEQYF